Sequencing of this T cell receptor (beta chain) was carried out in a study of T cells after yellow fever vaccination. Study in general: When fractions had low cell numbers, they were prepared with SMART-Seq v4 Ultra Low Input.

Findings and limits, study-wide: Among primary-vaccination clones, most reappeared after the booster, at almost 98% for CD4 and roughly 90% for CD8. One caveat is that FACS-sorted repertoires could contain abundant clonotypes contaminating from the bulk population.

Each CDR3 protein gets one entry after TCRdb re-called the 5' RACE reads with MiXCR. The sample carries 200,000 to 250,000 distinct CDR3 sequences, more than 3% recorded once. V was cut by 3 bases and J by 4 bases, with 15 bases left in between. Germline V gene data show CDR1 as SQVTM and CDR2 as ANQGSEA. The CDR3 has 14 residues. Only a few counts were recorded for this clonotype. Its specificity is not known. The V gene is TRBV29-1, the J gene TRBJ1-2; D unclear. The TCR was taken from a young man who received the YFV17D yellow fever vaccine. The sample was CD4+ T cells sorted from PBMCs, taken 10 days after the yellow fever booster vaccination. The CDR3 here is CSVEEGSLRYGYTF. DNA for the CDR3: TGCAGCGTTGAGGAGGGCAGTCTGCGCTATGGCTACACCTTC.